Here is one T cell receptor beta chain with its context. The antigen remains undetermined. The data are from a study of cytomegalovirus exposure and HLA in healthy donors. Points from the study as a whole: Investigators reported approximately 170 TCR beta chains as tied to cytomegalovirus.

Germline V gene data show CDR1 as SNHLY and CDR2 as FYNNEI. The CDR3 extends over 16 amino acids. J gave up 5 bases and V 6 bases, and 7 bases lay outside the gene matches. Produced via immunoSEQ multiplex PCR; TCRdb's table is partial and in-frame only. Of some 320,000 clones in the sample, about 90% are singletons; the top ten hold over 1%. Material: PBMCs. The clonotype comes from a woman in her thirties in good health and CMV-seropositive. The genes are TRBV2 and TRBJ2-2; 12 bases align to TRBD1. CDR3 bases: TGTGCCAGCAGGGGCCCGGGACAGGGGGCGACCGGGGAGCTGTTTTTT. It specifies CASRGPGQGATGELFF.